The source of this TCR beta chain is a study of T cells after yellow fever vaccination. Study results and caveats: Within FACS-sorted repertoires, abundant clonotypes contaminating from the bulk population could be present. CD4 and CD8 compartments shared a small share of clonotypes. A faster peak, day 5 versus 15, was reached by the weaker secondary response.

Universal primer sites and UMIs were introduced during 5'RACE template-switching synthesis of TCR cDNA. TCRdb fed the 5' RACE reads into MiXCR, producing one record per CDR3 protein. The repertoire holds around 610,000 distinct CDR3 sequences, roughly 13% seen once, with around 15% in the top ten. V lost 1 base, J lost 10 bases, and 5 bases stayed unmatched. The CDR3 has 13 residues. Germline loops: CDR1 MGHRA, CDR2 YSYEKL. Turning to this clonotype: Its specificity is not known.

This chain uses TRBV4-1 with TRBJ1-1; 8 positions agree with TRBD1. The sample in question was PBMCs, obtained on the day of the yellow fever booster vaccination. The source of this sequence is a man aged 25-45 years who received the YFV17D yellow fever vaccine. DNA for the CDR3: TGCGCCAGCAGCCAAGGCCAGGGGGCGGGAGCTTTCTTT. It is translated as CASSQGQGAGAFF.